This T cell receptor beta chain was obtained from a study of shared clonotypes between healthy human individuals. Naive CD8 cells were CD45RO-negative, positively selected for CCR7, excluding terminally differentiated effector memory CD45RA+ cells. Method: immunoSEQ multiplex PCR; TCRdb's copy keeps in-frame clones and lacks some. The table includes roughly 570,000 clones, 98% detected once. The CDR3 covers 15 residues. J was trimmed by 3 bases and V by 4 bases; bases with no gene match: 6. Germline V gene lookup returns CDR1 SEHNR and CDR2 FQNEAQ (reference sequence). The TCR comes from a man aged 25 to 40 in good health. The J gene is TRBJ2-3, the V gene TRBV7-9; 8 positions match TRBD1. The sample consisted of naive CD8+ T cells sorted from blood. The CDR3: CASSSGQDFTDTQYF. CDR3 bases: TGTGCCAGCAGCTCGGGACAGGATTTTACAGATACGCAGTATTTT.